The 29 T cell receptor beta chains below come from one sample, sequenced in a study of T cell repertoires in cytomegalovirus infection. TCRdb recomputed calls from the reads with MiXCR, one row per CDR3 protein. The sample yields 740,000 or so distinct CDR3 sequences, under 40% seen once. The sample taken for sequencing was PBMCs. The receptors stem from a human donor in good health (CMV status not recorded). Some clones in this sample may be carry-over from other donors' samples.

In this sample, this clonotype turned up a few times. One junction end disagrees with the germline gene, perhaps due to a read error. The rearrangement uses TRBV3-1 and TRBJ2-3; TRBD1 aligns across 11 bases. The CDR3 length is 12 residues. Germline assignment: CDR1 LGHDT and CDR2 YNNKEL (reference sequence). The CDR3 sequence: CASSLRTGGAQF. Here the CDR3 DNA reads TGTGCCAGCAGCCTCCGGACAGGGGGCGCCCAGTTT.

The chain employs TRBV19 and TRBJ2-7; no clear D gene. Germline V CDR1 and CDR2: LNHDA, SQIVND (reference sequence). The length of the CDR3 is 13 residues. Trimming stripped 3 bases from V and 0 bases from J, with 6 bases between. As DNA, the CDR3 is TGTGCCAGTAGTATCTCCGCCTCCTACGAGCAGTACTTC. This sequence encodes CASSISASYEQYF.

The gene calls are TRBV5-1 and TRBJ2-1, with TRBD1 as a possible D gene (6 bases). The CDR3 extends over 14 amino acids. The germline CDR1 and CDR2 sequences are SGHRS and YFSETQ. V gave up 2 bases and J gave up 4 bases, with 10 bases separating them. The CDR3 nucleotides are TGCGCCAGCAGCTTCGACAGGACGTACAATGAGCAGTTCTTC. It is translated as CASSFDRTYNEQFF.

This chain connects TRBV4-3 to TRBJ2-3; 7 positions match TRBD2. The CDR3 is 14 amino acids. J was trimmed by 11 bases and V by 0 bases; bases with no gene match: 8. The V gene's germline CDR1 is LGHNA and CDR2 YSLEER. CDR3 protein: CASSQERRGEGQYF. The CDR3 DNA follows: TGCGCCAGCAGCCAAGAAAGGCGCGGGGAGGGGCAGTATTTT.

This clonotype was picked up a small number of times. This sequence joins TRBV7-9 and TRBJ2-7; D call uncertain. V lost 1 base, J lost 6 bases, and 10 bases lay in between. Germline V CDR1 and CDR2: SEHNR, FQNEAQ (reference sequence). This CDR3 is 13 amino acids long. CDR3 amino acids: CASSLGTRGEQYF. The CDR3 coding sequence is TGTGCCAGCAGCTTAGGAACTCGCGGCGAGCAGTACTTC.

J is TRBJ1-3 and V is TRBV5-6; D is undetermined. The germline V gene encodes CDR1 SGHDT and CDR2 YYEEEE. Trimming took 2 bases from V and 0 from J, leaving 12 bases between them. The CDR3 is 16 residues long. CDR3 nucleotides: TGTGCCAGCAGCTTAGGCGACCGGATCTCTGGAAACACCATATATTTT. It codes for CASSLGDRISGNTIYF.

This clonotype has just a few counts. J is TRBJ2-7 and V is TRBV7-2; D possibly matches TRBD1 or TRBD2 (6 bases each). The CDR3 runs to 13 residues. V was pared by 5 bases and J by 7 bases, with 15 bases between. CDR1 and CDR2 from the germline V gene are SGHTA and FQGNSA. The CDR3 DNA follows: TGTGCCAGCAGCCAGGAGGGGGTTGGGGAGCAGTACTTC. Translation: CASSQEGVGEQYF.

This rearrangement joins TRBV5-5 to TRBJ1-2; D is ambiguous. Germline lookup yields CDR1 SGHKS and CDR2 YYEKEE (reference sequence). Trimming left V 0 bases short and J 5 bases short, with 17 bases between. This CDR3 has 16 residues. CDR3 sequence: CASSLDLGSKFYGYTF. The CDR3 region has the DNA TGTGCCAGCAGCTTGGATTTAGGCAGCAAGTTTTATGGCTACACCTTC.

Points on this clonotype: A junction boundary mismatches the germline segment, possibly from a read error. V gene TRBV5-6 combines with J gene TRBJ2-3; 7 positions agree with TRBD1. CDR3 length: 17 amino acids. Germline V gene data show CDR1 as SGHDT and CDR2 as YYEEEE. CDR3 sequence: CASSLATGQFSTDTQCF. DNA of the CDR3: TGTGCCAGCAGCTTGGCAACGGGACAGTTTAGCACAGATACGCAGTGTTTT. Full variable domain (remainder filled in from reference TRBV5-6 and TRBJ2-3): DAGVTQSPTHLIKTRGQQVTLRCSPKSGHDTVSWYQQALGQGPQFIFQYYEEEERQRGNFPDRFSGHQFPNYSSELNVNALLLGDSALYLCASSLATGQFSTDTQCFGPGTRLTVL.

This chain's CDR3 is CASISRGGLQETQYF. The CDR3 nucleotides read TGTGCCAGCATCAGCAGGGGGGGCCTCCAAGAGACCCAGTACTTC. The chain has TRBV7-9 and TRBJ2-5, with D perhaps TRBD1 or TRBD2 (7 bases each). Germline CDR1 is SEHNR and CDR2 is FQNEAQ (reference sequence). The CDR3 loop spans 15 amino acids. V lost 7 bases and J lost 1, with 16 bases in between.

This clonotype was counted at least ten times. The rearrangement joins TRBV7-6 to TRBJ2-1; perhaps TRBD1 as D (5 bases). The CDR3 consists of 15 residues. The germline gives CDR1 SGHVS, CDR2 FNYEAQ. Trimming cost V 5 bases and J 2 bases, with 13 bases left between them. The CDR3 loop reads CASSPSPRAYNEQFF. The CDR3 nucleotides read TGTGCCAGCAGCCCCTCCCCCAGGGCCTACAATGAGCAGTTCTTC. Filled out from reference TRBV7-6 and TRBJ2-1, the complete variable domain reads GAGVSQSPRYKVTKRGQDVALRCDPISGHVSLYWYRQALGQGPEFLTYFNYEAQQDKSGLPNDRFSAERPEGSISTLTIQRTEQRDSAMYRCASSPSPRAYNEQFFGPGTRLTVL.

Concerning this clonotype itself: It may be a read error: a sequence one base away is much more abundant. The V call is TRBV7-6, the J call TRBJ2-5, with D perhaps TRBD2 (5 bases). Germline-derived CDR1 and CDR2 are SGHVS and FNYEAQ. V was clipped by 6 bases and J by 5 bases, with 16 bases between them. The CDR3 has 14 residues. In DNA, the CDR3 is TGTGCCAGCAGATTCCGGGGTGTGGAGGAGACCCAGTACTTC. It translates to CASRFRGVEETQYF.

About this clonotype itself: The germline gene is not matched at one end of the junction; a read error may be the cause. The chain carries TRBV7-2 and TRBJ1-2; 8 bases fit TRBD1. This CDR3 comprises 14 residues. Germline CDR1 reads SGHTA; CDR2 reads FQGNSA. The CDR3 loop is CASSSTHRGGGYIF. The DNA for the CDR3 is TGTGCCAGCAGCTCAACCCACAGGGGGGGCGGCTACATCTTC.

About this clonotype: Mismatch with germline at one junction end may stem from a read error. CDR3 nucleotide sequence: TGTGCCAGCAGCTTAGAGGGGCCCCCCCGTAGCACAGATACGCGGTCTTTT. Translation gives CASSLEGPPRSTDTRSF. The rearrangement uses TRBV7-2 and TRBJ2-3; D is possibly TRBD1 (5 bases). CDR3 length: 17 amino acids. CDR1 is SGHTA, CDR2 FQGNSA, per germline.

The chain is built from TRBV7-6 and TRBJ2-1; unclear D gene. Germline values: CDR1 SGHVS, CDR2 FNYEAQ. The CDR3 has 10 amino acids. V lost 5 bases and J 10 bases, leaving 6 bases between the germline ends. CDR3 bases: TGTGCCAGCAGCGCAAAGGAGCAGTTCTTC. Residues: CASSAKEQFF.

This clonotype was picked up a small number of times. The DNA of the CDR3 is TGTGCCAGCATCTTGACAGGATCTGGAAACACCATATATTTT. It translates to CASILTGSGNTIYF. The V and J genes are TRBV7-2 and TRBJ1-3; D is possibly TRBD1 (6 bases). Trimming left V 7 bases short and J 1 base short, with 11 bases between. The CDR3 runs to 14 residues. Germline loops: CDR1 SGHTA, CDR2 FQGNSA.

The sample holds a few counts of this clonotype. The rearrangement links TRBV6-1 to TRBJ2-5, with 9 bases lining up with TRBD2. From germline, CDR1 is MNHNS and CDR2 SASEGT. V lost 5 bases, J lost 5 bases, and 9 bases stayed unmatched. The CDR3 is 15 amino acids. CDR3 sequence: CASSLFSGSRETQYF. CDR3 coding DNA: TGTGCCAGCAGTCTCTTTAGCGGGAGCCGGGAGACCCAGTACTTC.

The chain couples TRBV12-3 or TRBV12-4 to TRBJ2-7, with 9 bases aligning to TRBD2. The CDR3 length is 19 residues. J was trimmed by 1 base and V by 6 bases; bases with no gene match: 19. DNA of the CDR3: TGTGCCAGCAGCGAGGGCCTCGGGACTAGCCTAAGATTATCCTACGAGCAGTACTTC. This translates into CASSEGLGTSLRLSYEQYF.

This clonotype was counted between two and nine times. J is TRBJ1-1 and V is TRBV5-6; D not resolved. V dropped 4 bases and J dropped 0 bases, with 13 bases sitting between them. The CDR3 is made up of 15 amino acids. Germline CDR1 reads SGHDT; CDR2 reads YYEEEE. CDR3 sequence (DNA): TGTGCCAGCAGCCTAGGTGATTACCTGAACACTGAAGCTTTCTTT. Its translation: CASSLGDYLNTEAFF.

The V call is TRBV19, the J call TRBJ2-1, with 11 bases identical to TRBD1. Germline V CDR1 and CDR2: LNHDA, SQIVND (reference sequence). V shed 4 bases and J 5 bases; nucleotides not matched to a gene: 16. The CDR3 totals 19 residues. The CDR3 DNA is TGTGCCAGTAGTACCAAAAAAGTTTCCCGGGACAGGGGGGACAATGAGCAGTTCTTC. It translates to CASSTKKVSRDRGDNEQFF.

The chain couples TRBV12-3 or TRBV12-4 to TRBJ1-3; 9 bases fit TRBD1. Unmatched junction bases numbered 5, after V lost 6 bases and J lost 2 bases. The CDR3 covers 15 residues. The CDR3 region is CASRSRDRAGNTIYF. DNA of the CDR3: TGTGCCAGCAGAAGCCGGGACAGGGCTGGAAACACCATATATTTT.

The rearrangement links TRBV19 to TRBJ1-5; TRBD1 might be the D (5 bases). The CDR3 length is 13 residues. The V gene's germline CDR1 is LNHDA and CDR2 SQIVND (reference sequence). The ends were cut back, 8 bases at V and 4 bases at J, with 12 bases in the middle. The CDR3: CASRDPGNQPQHF. CDR3 bases: TGTGCCAGTCGGGACCCCGGGAATCAGCCCCAGCATTTT.

The V call is TRBV28, the J call TRBJ2-7; D is unresolved. Germline CDR1 and CDR2: MDHEN and SYDVKM. Trimming left V 3 bases short and J 7 bases short, with 7 bases between. This CDR3 is built from 11 residues. The CDR3, as DNA: TGTGCCAGCAGTTTTCAGGCAGAGCAGTACTTC. This sequence encodes CASSFQAEQYF.

This clonotype has just a few counts. The chain links TRBV7-2 to TRBJ2-3; 13 bases are a match to TRBD2. The ends lost 6 bases at V and 0 bases at J; junction bases unmatched: 9. The CDR3 sequence is 18 residues long. From germline, CDR1 is SGHTA and CDR2 FQGNSA. As DNA, the CDR3 is TGTGCCAGCAGTCGACTAGCGGGAGGCCTCTCTAGCACAGATACGCAGTATTTT. Translation gives CASSRLAGGLSSTDTQYF. Complete variable domain (other parts from reference TRBV7-2 and TRBJ2-3): GAGVSQSPSNKVTEKGKDVELRCDPISGHTALYWYRQSLGQGLEFLIYFQGNSAPDKSGLPSDRFSAERTGGSVSTLTIQRTQQEDSAVYLCASSRLAGGLSSTDTQYFGPGTRLTVL.

This sequence joins TRBV6-1 and TRBJ2-2, with 9 bases identical to TRBD1. Germline CDR1 and CDR2: MNHNS and SASEGT. After removal of 8 bases from V and 5 bases from J, the junction contained 21 bases not matched to a gene. The CDR3 is 19 residues long. CDR3 in amino acids: CASLHKGQGRRRGTGELFF. The CDR3 bases are TGTGCCAGCCTACATAAAGGACAGGGGCGCCGAAGAGGGACCGGGGAGCTGTTTTTT.

The chain carries TRBV19 and TRBJ1-5; 9 bases agree with TRBD1. In germline, CDR1 is LNHDA, CDR2 SQIVND (reference sequence). J gave up 2 bases and V 3 bases, and 5 bases lay outside the gene matches. The length of the CDR3 is 16 residues. This CDR3 is CASSIMWTGGNQPQHF. The CDR3 DNA sequence: TGTGCCAGTAGTATTATGTGGACAGGGGGCAATCAGCCCCAGCATTTT.

This clonotype came up many times. The CDR3 sequence: CASSLISGRAYEQYF. In DNA, the CDR3 is TGTGCCAGCAGCTTAATTAGCGGGAGGGCTTACGAGCAGTACTTC. This sequence joins TRBV7-2 and TRBJ2-7, with TRBD2 matching 11 bases. The CDR3 totals 15 residues. J was trimmed by 4 bases and V by 2 bases; bases with no gene match: 4. From germline, CDR1 is SGHTA and CDR2 FQGNSA.

The sample holds one count of this clonotype. The chain recombines TRBV20-1 with TRBJ2-7, with D maybe TRBD1 (6 bases). The CDR3 has 12 residues. Germline V gives CDR1 DFQATT, CDR2 SNEGSKA (reference sequence). Trimming took 0 bases from V and 6 from J, leaving 9 bases between them. CDR3 loop: CSARDRGREQYF. The CDR3 DNA reads TGCAGTGCTAGAGACAGGGGACGCGAGCAGTACTTC.

This clonotype has just a few counts. The CDR3, as DNA: TGCAGTGCCCAAAGGACAGGGGGCATATTGACTGAAGCTTTCTTT. This encodes CSAQRTGGILTEAFF. The V gene is TRBV20-1, the J gene TRBJ1-1; 11 bases fit TRBD1. The CDR3 is 15 amino acids. The V and J ends lost 6 bases and 5 bases, in that order; junction bases with no gene match: 11. Germline-derived CDR1 and CDR2 are DFQATT and SNEGSKA (reference sequence).